Listed below are T cell receptor beta chains from one sample, sequenced in a study of blood T cell repertoires in COVID-19. Here immunoSEQ multiplex PCR was the method, and the copy in TCRdb shows in-frame clones only, minus some. This table holds nearly 25,000 clones, approximately 75% found once. Input material: peripheral blood. Every receptor here comes from a woman in her sixties or seventies with COVID-19, enrolled during active disease. The CDR3 runs from the conserved cysteine through the conserved F or W.

V gene	J gene	CDR3 protein
TRBV5-5	TRBJ1-3	CASSLDGDSGNTIYF
TRBV5-6	TRBJ1-4	CASSVYRVRGANEKLFF
TRBV19	TRBJ1-2	CASSKLDGGYGYTF
TRBV4-1	TRBJ2-5	CASSPGQVQETQYF
TRBV6-1	TRBJ1-4	CASSERAQGDEKLFF
TRBV5-1	TRBJ1-2	CASNLAGTDGYTF
TRBV6-5	TRBJ1-2	CASSFNRDGYTF
TRBV11-3	TRBJ2-1	CASSLRGQGNEQFF
TRBV7-6	TRBJ2-3	CASSFEQGLGKDTQYF
TRBV6-5	TRBJ1-6	CATRGRGGNSPLHF
TRBV5-5	TRBJ2-2	CASSSNLAGATGELFF
TRBV7-9	TRBJ2-1	CASSFGTSVNNEQFF
TRBV7-9	TRBJ1-1	CASSSQGEAFF
TRBV11-3	TRBJ2-3	CASSTRLAGGSDTQYF
TRBV9	TRBJ2-2	CASSVGRGWDTGELFF
TRBV12-5	TRBJ1-1	CASGPGTANTEAFF
TRBV19	TRBJ1-1	CASSIAGGITEAFF
TRBV7-2	TRBJ1-1	CASSLRSAAFF
TRBV7-2	TRBJ2-5	CASSPRGGRETQYF
TRBV6-5	TRBJ1-1	CASSYQASTEAFF
TRBV18	TRBJ1-1	CASSPAGLNTEAFF
TRBV7-3	TRBJ2-7	CASSLKVLGHEQYF
TRBV2	TRBJ2-7	CASSERWVGDRVYEQYF
TRBV7-2	TRBJ2-3	CASSLEGGAGVITDTQYF
TRBV4-3	TRBJ2-5	CASSQDPGGETQYF
TRBV7-2	TRBJ2-5	CASSLGAIQETQYF
TRBV6-5	TRBJ2-2	CAARDTPNTGELFF
TRBV7-9	TRBJ1-6	CASSLEGFSSPLHF